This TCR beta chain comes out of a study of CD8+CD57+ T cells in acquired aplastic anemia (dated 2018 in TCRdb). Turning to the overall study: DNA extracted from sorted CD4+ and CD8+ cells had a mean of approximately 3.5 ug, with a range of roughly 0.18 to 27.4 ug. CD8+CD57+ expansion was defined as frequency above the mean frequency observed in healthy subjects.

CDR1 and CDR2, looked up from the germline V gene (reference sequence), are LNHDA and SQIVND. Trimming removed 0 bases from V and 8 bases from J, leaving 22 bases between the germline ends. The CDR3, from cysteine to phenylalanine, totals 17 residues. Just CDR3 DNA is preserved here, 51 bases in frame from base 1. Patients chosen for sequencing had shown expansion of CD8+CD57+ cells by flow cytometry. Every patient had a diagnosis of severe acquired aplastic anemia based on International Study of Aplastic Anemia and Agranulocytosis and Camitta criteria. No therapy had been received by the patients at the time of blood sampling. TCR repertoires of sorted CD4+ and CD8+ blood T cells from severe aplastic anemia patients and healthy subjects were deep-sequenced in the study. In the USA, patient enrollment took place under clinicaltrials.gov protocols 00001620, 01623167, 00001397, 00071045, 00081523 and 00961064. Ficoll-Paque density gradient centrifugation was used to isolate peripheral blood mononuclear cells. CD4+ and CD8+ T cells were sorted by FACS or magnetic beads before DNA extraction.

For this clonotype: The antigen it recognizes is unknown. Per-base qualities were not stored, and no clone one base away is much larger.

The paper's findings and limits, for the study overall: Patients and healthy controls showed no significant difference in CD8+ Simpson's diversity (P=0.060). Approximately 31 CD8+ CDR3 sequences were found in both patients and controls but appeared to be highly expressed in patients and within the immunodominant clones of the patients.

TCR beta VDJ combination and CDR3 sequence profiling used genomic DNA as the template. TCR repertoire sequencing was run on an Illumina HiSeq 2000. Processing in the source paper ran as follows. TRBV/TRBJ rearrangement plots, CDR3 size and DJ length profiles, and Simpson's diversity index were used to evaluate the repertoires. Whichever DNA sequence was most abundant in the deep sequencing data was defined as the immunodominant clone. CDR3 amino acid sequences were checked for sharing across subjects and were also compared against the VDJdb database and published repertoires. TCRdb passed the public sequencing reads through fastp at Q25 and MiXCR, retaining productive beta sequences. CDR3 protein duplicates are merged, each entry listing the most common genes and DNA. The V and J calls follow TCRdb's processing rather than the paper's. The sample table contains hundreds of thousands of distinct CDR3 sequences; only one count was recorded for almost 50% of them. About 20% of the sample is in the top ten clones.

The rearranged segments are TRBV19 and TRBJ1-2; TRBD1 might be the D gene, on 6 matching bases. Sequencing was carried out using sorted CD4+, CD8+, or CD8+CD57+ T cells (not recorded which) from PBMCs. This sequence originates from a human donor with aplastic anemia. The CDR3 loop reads CASSIDSVGQGTRGYTF. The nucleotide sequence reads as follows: TGTGCCAGTAGTATAGATTCTGTGGGGCAGGGGACGCGCGGCTACACCTTC.